This TCR beta chain came from a study of CD8+CD57+ T cells in acquired aplastic anemia. Before being chosen for sequencing, patients had shown CD8+CD57+ cell expansion by flow cytometry. This clonotype was seen many times. Trimming removed 3 bases from V and 3 bases from J, with 6 bases in between. This CDR3 comprises 12 residues. Germline-derived CDR1 and CDR2 are SNHLY and FYNNEI. Researchers used genomic DNA as the template to profile TCR beta VDJ and CDR3. TCRdb itself ran the reads through MiXCR, one entry per CDR3 protein. The data hold 180,000 or so distinct CDR3 sequences, with approximately 48% observed a single time.

Sequenced: sorted CD4+, CD8+, or CD8+CD57+ T cells (not recorded which) from PBMCs. This sequence originates from a human donor with aplastic anemia. The rearrangement uses TRBV2 and TRBJ2-7; D gene unclear. The CDR3 DNA follows: TGTGCCAGCAGTGAGTTGGGCTACGAGCAGTACTTC. Amino acid sequence: CASSELGYEQYF.